This T cell receptor beta chain is drawn from a study of OX40 agonist ivuxolimab in advanced cancers. As for the study in general: The patients got ivuxolimab, which is an agonistic anti-OX40 (CD134) antibody. Three patients had partial responses: one hepatocellular carcinoma, two cutaneous melanoma.

Measured with immunoSEQ multiplex PCR; TCRdb has only the in-frame clones, and not every one. The profile shows about 64,000 clones, roughly 87% of them singletons. Study-level results: Relative to CD4+, CD8+ T cells held more expanded clones on average.

Individuals having autoimmune disease history or systemic immunosuppression were not enrolled. As to this clone: The target antigen is unknown.

The length of the CDR3 is 17 residues. V was pared by 6 bases and J by 1 base, with 21 bases between. Germline V gives CDR1 SEHNR, CDR2 FQNEAQ (reference sequence). This material consisted of CD4+ or CD8+ T cells sorted from blood, taken in a trial of the OX40 agonist ivuxolimab. The source of this sequence is an adult with an advanced solid tumor such as melanoma, head and neck, liver or kidney cancer. The V gene is TRBV7-9, the J gene TRBJ1-1; TRBD1 is a possible D gene (6 bases). CDR3 DNA: TGTGCCAGCAGTCCGCTGGGGGAAGGGGGTAAGAACACTGAAGCTTTCTTT. It encodes CASSPLGEGGKNTEAFF. The variable domain in full, completed from reference TRBV7-9 and TRBJ1-1, reads DTGVSQNPRHKITKRGQNVTFRCDPISEHNRLYWYRQTLGQGPEFLTYFQNEAQLEKSRLLSDRFSAERPKGSFSTLEIQRTEQGDSAMYLCASSPLGEGGKNTEAFFGQGTRLTVV.